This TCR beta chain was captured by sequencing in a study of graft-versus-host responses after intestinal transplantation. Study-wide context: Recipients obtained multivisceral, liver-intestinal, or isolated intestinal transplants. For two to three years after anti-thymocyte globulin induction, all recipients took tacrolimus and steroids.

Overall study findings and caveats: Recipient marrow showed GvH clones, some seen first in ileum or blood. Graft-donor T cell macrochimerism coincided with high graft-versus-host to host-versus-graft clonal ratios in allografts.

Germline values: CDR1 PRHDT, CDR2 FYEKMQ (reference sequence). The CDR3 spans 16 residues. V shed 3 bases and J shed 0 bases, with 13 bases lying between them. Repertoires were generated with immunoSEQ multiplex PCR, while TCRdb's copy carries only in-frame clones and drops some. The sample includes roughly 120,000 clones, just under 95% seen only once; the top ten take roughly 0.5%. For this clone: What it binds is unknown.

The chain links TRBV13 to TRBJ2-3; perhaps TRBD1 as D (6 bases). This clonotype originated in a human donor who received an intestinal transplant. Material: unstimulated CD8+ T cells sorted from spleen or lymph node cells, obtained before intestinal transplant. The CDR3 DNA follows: TGTGCCAGCAGCTTGCAGGGGCGATCTAGCACAGATACGCAGTATTTT. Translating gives CASSLQGRSSTDTQYF.